The following is a T cell receptor (beta chain) sequence with its context. CDR3 size: 15 residues. V was pared by 4 bases and J by 3 bases, with 7 bases of the junction left unmatched. Germline V gene data show CDR1 as MNHEY and CDR2 as SVGEGT. The sample belongs to a study of blood T cell repertoires in COVID-19. Overall study context: COVID-19 samples, acute and convalescent, were from the United States, Italy and Spain. T cells, B-cell-depleted T cells, or PBMCs supplied cDNA or gDNA.

Original analysis: It was from reference gene primer amplification that nucleated cell counts were estimated. The protocol was immunoSEQ multiplex PCR, while the TCRdb copy is restricted to in-frame clones and leaves out a portion. That table furnishes V, J and clone size, whereas the DNA furnished D and trimming. The data hold about 140,000 clones, with around 80% observed a single time. V is TRBV6-2 or TRBV6-3 and J is TRBJ2-3, with 7 bases matching TRBD1. The sample consisted of peripheral blood. The TCR sequence derives from a man in his 60s who had recovered from COVID-19. CDR3 sequence reads: CASSSWDRGTDTQYF. CDR3 nucleotides: TGTGCCAGCAGTTCCTGGGACAGAGGGACAGATACGCAGTATTTT.